The 6 T cell receptor beta chains presented below share a single source sample, sequenced in a study of T cell responses to AZD1222 COVID-19 vaccine. The protocol was immunoSEQ multiplex PCR, while the TCRdb copy is restricted to in-frame clones and leaves out a portion. Of roughly 160,000 clones in the sample, about 83% were seen once. Sequencing used peripheral blood, obtained 28 days after the second AZD1222 dose. Every receptor here comes from an adult who received the AZD1222 COVID-19 vaccine.

The rearrangement uses TRBV7-9 and TRBJ1-2, with D unclear. V was pared by 4 bases and J by 7 bases, with 16 bases between. The CDR3 has 14 amino acids. Germline V CDR1 and CDR2: SEHNR, FQNEAQ (reference sequence). The CDR3 reads CASSSILQSVGYTF. The CDR3 coding sequence is TGTGCCAGCAGCTCGATTTTACAGTCTGTTGGCTACACCTTC.

This clone was observed once. The chain joins TRBV28 to TRBJ1-5; D is ambiguous. Germline V gene sequence: CDR1 MDHEN, CDR2 SYDVKM. V gave up 3 bases and J gave up 2 bases, with 17 bases separating them. The CDR3 contains 17 residues. This chain's CDR3 is CASSFYSAGVRNQPQHF. The CDR3 region has the DNA TGTGCCAGCAGTTTCTATAGTGCTGGGGTTCGCAATCAGCCCCAGCATTTT.

V gene TRBV18 combines with J gene TRBJ1-6; no firm D call. Between the trimmed V and J ends, which lost 8 bases and 4 bases, there was a span of 15 bases. CDR3 length: 15 amino acids. Germline CDR1 KGHSH, CDR2 LQKENI. CDR3 in DNA: TGTGCCAGCACCTATTCTTTGGGGTATAATTCACCCCTCCACTTT. It yields the protein CASTYSLGYNSPLHF.

The chain uses TRBV25-1 and TRBJ1-1; the D gene is possibly TRBD1 (5 bases). Per germline, CDR1 MGHDK and CDR2 SYGVNS. Trimming took 6 bases from V and 3 from J, leaving 14 bases between them. CDR3 length equals 14 residues. The CDR3 sequence: CASSALGAYTEAFF. Written as DNA, the CDR3 is TGTGCCAGCAGCGCCCTTGGGGCCTACACTGAAGCTTTCTTT.

CDR3 protein: CASSPPRRWGNQPQHF. The CDR3 DNA reads as TGTGCCAGTAGTCCCCCCCGAAGGTGGGGCAATCAGCCCCAGCATTTT. V and J are TRBV19 and TRBJ1-5; D unclear. Germline values: CDR1 LNHDA, CDR2 SQIVND (reference sequence). Trimming removed 5 bases from V and 2 bases from J, with 16 bases in between. This CDR3 has 16 residues. The complete variable domain, with remaining parts taken from reference TRBV19 and TRBJ1-5, reads DGGITQSPKYLFRKEGQNVTLSCEQNLNHDAMYWYRQDPGQGLRLIYYSQIVNDFQKGDIAEGYSVSREKKESFPLTVTSAQKNPTAFYLCASSPPRRWGNQPQHFGDGTRLSIL.

The chain recombines TRBV27 with TRBJ1-4; TRBD1 might be the D (5 bases). The CDR3 contains 15 residues. Trimming removed 1 base at V and 5 bases at J, with 11 bases between. Germline lookup yields CDR1 MNHEY and CDR2 SMNVEV (reference sequence). The CDR3 nucleotides are TGTGCCAGCAGTTTATGGGGGAGAACGAATGAAAAACTGTTTTTT. This translates into CASSLWGRTNEKLFF.